The present T cell receptor (beta chain) was sequenced within a study of OX40 agonist ivuxolimab in advanced cancers. At the level of the study: One hepatocellular carcinoma and two cutaneous melanoma patients partially responded.

Findings and limits, study-wide: Some nonresponders likewise displayed low normalized T-cell clonal expansion. Expanded clones tended on average to be more numerous among CD8+ T cells than CD4+.

Method: immunoSEQ multiplex PCR; TCRdb's copy keeps in-frame clones and lacks some. The data hold roughly 100,000 clones, with nearly 90% observed a single time. Exclusion applied to patients with autoimmune disease history or systemic immunosuppression. About this clone: The antigen is not known.

Germline-derived CDR1 and CDR2 are SGHDN and FVKESK. This CDR3 is 16 amino acids long. V gave up 0 bases and J gave up 1 base, with 12 bases separating them. The J gene is TRBJ2-5, the V gene TRBV14; D possibly corresponds to TRBD1 (5 bases). The source was CD4+ or CD8+ T cells sorted from blood, collected in a trial of the OX40 agonist ivuxolimab. This TCR came from an adult with an advanced solid tumor such as melanoma, head and neck, liver or kidney cancer. CDR3: CASSQDRRTSQETQYF. The CDR3 DNA follows: TGTGCCAGCAGCCAAGATCGGCGGACATCCCAAGAGACCCAGTACTTC.